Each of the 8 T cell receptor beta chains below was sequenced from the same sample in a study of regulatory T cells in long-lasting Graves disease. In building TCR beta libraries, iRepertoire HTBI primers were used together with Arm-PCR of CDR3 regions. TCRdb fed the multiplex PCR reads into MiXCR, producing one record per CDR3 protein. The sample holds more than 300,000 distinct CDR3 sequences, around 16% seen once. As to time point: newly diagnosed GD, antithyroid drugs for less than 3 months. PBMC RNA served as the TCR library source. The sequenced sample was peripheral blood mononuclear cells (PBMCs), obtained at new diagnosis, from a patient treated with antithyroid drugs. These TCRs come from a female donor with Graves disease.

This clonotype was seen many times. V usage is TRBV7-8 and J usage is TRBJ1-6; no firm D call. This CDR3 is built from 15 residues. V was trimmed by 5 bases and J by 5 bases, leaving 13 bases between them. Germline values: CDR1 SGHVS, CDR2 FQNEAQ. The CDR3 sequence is CASSLVRADNSPLHF. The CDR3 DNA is TGTGCCAGCAGCCTTGTCCGGGCCGATAATTCACCCCTCCACTTT. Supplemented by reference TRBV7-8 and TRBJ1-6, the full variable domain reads GAGVSQSPRYKVAKRGQDVALRCDPISGHVSLFWYQQALGQGPEFLTYFQNEAQLDKSGLPSDRFFAERPEGSVSTLKIQRTQQEDSAVYLCASSLVRADNSPLHFGNGTRLTVT.

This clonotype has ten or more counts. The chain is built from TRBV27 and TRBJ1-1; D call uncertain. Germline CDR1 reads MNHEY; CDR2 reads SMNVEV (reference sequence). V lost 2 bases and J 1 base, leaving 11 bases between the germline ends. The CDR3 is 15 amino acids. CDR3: CASSLGVGGNTEAFF. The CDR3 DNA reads TGTGCCAGCAGTTTAGGGGTGGGTGGGAACACTGAAGCTTTCTTT.

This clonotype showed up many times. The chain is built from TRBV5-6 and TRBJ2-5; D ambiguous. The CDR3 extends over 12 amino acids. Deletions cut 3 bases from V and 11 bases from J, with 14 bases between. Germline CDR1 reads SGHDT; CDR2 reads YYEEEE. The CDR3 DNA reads TGTGCCAGCAGCTCCCTCCGAAACGGACAGTACTTC. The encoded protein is CASSSLRNGQYF.

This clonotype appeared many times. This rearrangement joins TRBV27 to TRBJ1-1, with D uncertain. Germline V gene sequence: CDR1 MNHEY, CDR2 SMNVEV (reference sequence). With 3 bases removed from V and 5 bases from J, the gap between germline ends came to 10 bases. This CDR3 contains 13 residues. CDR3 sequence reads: CASSFTAGTEAFF. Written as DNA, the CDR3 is TGTGCCAGCAGTTTTACGGCTGGAACTGAAGCTTTCTTT.

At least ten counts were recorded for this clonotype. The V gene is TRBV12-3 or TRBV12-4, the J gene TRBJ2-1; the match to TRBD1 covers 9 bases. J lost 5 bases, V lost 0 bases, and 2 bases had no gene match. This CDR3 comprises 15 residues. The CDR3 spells CASSLAWTGDNEQFF. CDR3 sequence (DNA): TGTGCCAGCAGTTTAGCTTGGACAGGGGACAATGAGCAGTTCTTC.

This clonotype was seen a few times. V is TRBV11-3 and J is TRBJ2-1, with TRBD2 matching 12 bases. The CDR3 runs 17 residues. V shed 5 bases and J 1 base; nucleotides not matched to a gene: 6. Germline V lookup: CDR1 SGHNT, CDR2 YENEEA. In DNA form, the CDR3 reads TGTGCCAGCAGCCCGCGGACTAGCGGGGCGTCCTACAATGAGCAGTTCTTC. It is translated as CASSPRTSGASYNEQFF.

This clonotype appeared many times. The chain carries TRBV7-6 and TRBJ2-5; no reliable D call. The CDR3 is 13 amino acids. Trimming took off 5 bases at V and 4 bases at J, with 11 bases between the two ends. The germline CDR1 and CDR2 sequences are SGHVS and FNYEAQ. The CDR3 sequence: CASSPDWGETQYF. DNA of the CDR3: TGTGCCAGCAGCCCAGACTGGGGAGAGACCCAGTACTTC. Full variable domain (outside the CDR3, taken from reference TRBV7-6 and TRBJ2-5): GAGVSQSPRYKVTKRGQDVALRCDPISGHVSLYWYRQALGQGPEFLTYFNYEAQQDKSGLPNDRFSAERPEGSISTLTIQRTEQRDSAMYRCASSPDWGETQYFGPGTRLLVL.

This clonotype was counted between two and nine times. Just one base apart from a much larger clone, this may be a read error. CDR3 amino acids: CASGKTGTQETQYF. As DNA, the CDR3 is TGTGCCAGCGGTAAGACAGGGACTCAAGAGACCCAGTACTTC. V usage is TRBV6-1 and J usage is TRBJ2-5; TRBD1 might be the D (7 bases). Germline V CDR1 and CDR2: MNHNS, SASEGT. V gave up 8 bases and J gave up 2 bases, with 15 bases separating them. This CDR3 comprises 14 residues.